This T cell receptor beta chain was profiled in a study of human T cells and chemical hapten exposure. Whole-study findings and limits: While controls formed fewer of them, expanded TCRs formed significantly more large CDR3 similarity clusters.

CDR1 and CDR2 (germline): LNHDA, SQIVND (reference sequence). CDR3 size: 18 residues. J gave up 0 bases and V 3 bases, and 7 bases lay outside the gene matches. This clonotype was counted only a few times. Its antigen is unidentified. Time point indicated: patch test 3, about 24 weeks after DPC sensitization. As to treatment: therapeutic diphenylcyclopropenone sensitization with weekly scalp DPC. It was from unfractionated whole blood that total RNA was extracted. The authors' processing: The number of TCRs in each sample had a median of approximately 99,000 and spanned roughly 23,224 to 750,000. TCRdb redid the calling of the RACE reads with MiXCR, one entry per CDR3 protein. Here the V and J calls rest on TCRdb's processing, not on the authors' analysis. The top ten hold approximately 1% of the sample, which has about 90,000 distinct CDR3 sequences, approximately 10% seen once.

The sample was whole blood, taken in connection with sensitization to the hapten diphenylcyclopropenone (DPC). This chain uses TRBV19 with TRBJ2-1; 11 bases are shared with TRBD2. The sequence derives from a woman in her thirties with alopecia areata. Some clones in this sample may be carry-over from other donors' samples. CDR3 residues: CASSMVLAGESSYNEQFF. CDR3 coding DNA: TGTGCCAGTAGTATGGTACTAGCGGGGGAGAGCTCCTACAATGAGCAGTTCTTC.